This passage covers 29 T cell receptor beta chains from one sample sequenced in a study of T cell responses to AZD1222 COVID-19 vaccine. Measured with immunoSEQ multiplex PCR; TCRdb has only the in-frame clones, and not every one. The data contain some 130,000 clones, about 87% of them seen just once; the ten biggest clones take up 1.5% to 2%. Sequencing used peripheral blood, obtained on day 0 of AZD1222 vaccination. These receptors all come from an adult in good health.

The chain links TRBV4-1 to TRBJ1-1, with 8 positions matching TRBD1. With V trimmed by 4 bases and J by 3 bases, 13 bases remained unmatched. This CDR3 has 17 residues. CDR1 and CDR2 from the germline V gene are MGHRA and YSYEKL. CDR3 region: CASSPNPRTGLYTEAFF. The CDR3 region has the DNA TGCGCCAGCAGCCCCAACCCTAGGACAGGGCTGTACACTGAAGCTTTCTTT.

The gene calls are TRBV7-9 and TRBJ1-1; D is uncertain. Trimming pared 1 base from V and 3 bases from J, leaving 6 bases between. In germline, CDR1 is SEHNR, CDR2 FQNEAQ (reference sequence). The CDR3 spans 13 residues. The CDR3 region is CASSLERDTEAFF. For the CDR3, the DNA is TGTGCCAGCAGCTTAGAGAGGGACACTGAAGCTTTCTTT.

This clone appeared a single time. The chain is built from TRBV11-3 and TRBJ1-1; D is perhaps TRBD1 (5 bases). V was shortened by 5 bases and J by 1 base, with 11 bases between the two germline ends. The CDR3 sequence is 14 residues long. Germline assignment: CDR1 SGHNT and CDR2 YENEEA. The CDR3, as DNA: TGTGCCAGCAGCCAGGGACCAGCGAACACTGAAGCTTTCTTT. Encoded protein: CASSQGPANTEAFF.

This clone showed up just a few times. The V and J genes are TRBV28 and TRBJ1-1; D uncertain. The CDR3 runs to 15 residues. Per the germline V gene, CDR1 is MDHEN and CDR2 is SYDVKM. The V gene lost 2 bases and the J gene lost 4 bases, with 14 bases spanning the gap. CDR3 coding DNA: TGTGCCAGCAGTTTAGGTTTAGGGCCGAGCACTGAAGCTTTCTTT. The encoded protein is CASSLGLGPSTEAFF.

The chain links TRBV20-1 to TRBJ2-4, with a possible D match to TRBD1 (6 bases). Deletions cut 8 bases from V and 7 bases from J, with 12 bases between. Germline V gene lookup returns CDR1 DFQATT and CDR2 SNEGSKA (reference sequence). This CDR3 has 11 residues. Written as DNA, the CDR3 is TGCAGTCGAACAGGGCCCAACATTCAGTACTTC. It yields the protein CSRTGPNIQYF.

In this sample, this clone turned up once. The rearrangement joins TRBV28 to TRBJ2-7; tentatively, D is TRBD2 (6 bases). CDR3 length: 13 residues. V shed 6 bases and J shed 6 bases, with 15 bases lying between them. Germline V CDR1 and CDR2: MDHEN, SYDVKM. CDR3 protein: CASSRWGGSEQYF. The CDR3 DNA is TGTGCCAGCAGCCGGTGGGGAGGCTCCGAGCAGTACTTC. Full variable domain (rest looked up from reference TRBV28 and TRBJ2-7): DVKVTQSSRYLVKRTGEKVFLECVQDMDHENMFWYRQDPGLGLRLIYFSYDVKMKEKGDIPEGYSVSREKKERFSLILESASTNQTSMYLCASSRWGGSEQYFGPGTRLTVT.

The chain uses TRBV4-2 and TRBJ1-1; D remains ambiguous. The CDR3 extends over 15 amino acids. The germline V and J ends were trimmed by 1 base and 0 bases, with 9 bases remaining between them. The germline V gene has CDR1 LGHNA and CDR2 YNFKEQ. CDR3 bases: TGTGCCAGCAGCCAAGGTAATAATATGAACACTGAAGCTTTCTTT. Residues: CASSQGNNMNTEAFF.

J is TRBJ1-2 and V is TRBV3-1 (or the pseudogene TRBV3-2), with unresolved D. The CDR3 sequence is 14 residues long. Per the germline V gene, CDR1 is LGHDT and CDR2 is YNNKEL (reference sequence). The V gene lost 3 bases and the J gene lost 7 bases, with 15 bases spanning the gap. DNA of the CDR3: TGTGCCAGCAGCCAGGAGCCAGGTCAACGTGGCTACACCTTC. This encodes CASSQEPGQRGYTF.

The chain links TRBV29-1 to TRBJ1-5; possibly TRBD1 for D (5 bases). Germline CDR1 and CDR2: SQVTM and ANQGSEA. This CDR3 is 12 amino acids long. The V end was cut by 7 bases, the J end by 4 bases, with 11 bases between. The CDR3 sequence is CSAGGENQPQHF. CDR3 bases: TGCAGCGCGGGGGGGGAAAATCAGCCCCAGCATTTT.

This sequence joins TRBV3-1 (or the pseudogene TRBV3-2) and TRBJ1-4; D remains ambiguous. V dropped 0 bases and J dropped 11 bases, with 16 bases sitting between them. The CDR3 totals 15 residues. CDR1 is LGHDT and CDR2 is YNNKEL in the germline V gene (reference sequence). The CDR3 region has the DNA TGTGCCAGCAGCCAAGATCTCCGGGAGGCTAGGAAACTGTTTTTT. Its protein product is CASSQDLREARKLFF.

V gene TRBV27 combines with J gene TRBJ2-3; TRBD2 is a possible D gene (5 bases). The CDR3 has 13 amino acids. Per the germline V gene, CDR1 is MNHEY and CDR2 is SMNVEV (reference sequence). V lost 2 bases and J lost 4, with 7 bases in between. CDR3 DNA: TGTGCCAGCAGTTTAGCCGGGGCAGATACGCAGTATTTT. Protein sequence: CASSLAGADTQYF.

This clone was observed a few times. The chain uses TRBV5-1 and TRBJ1-1, with 8 bases aligning to TRBD1. Germline V gives CDR1 SGHRS, CDR2 YFSETQ. The CDR3 runs to 14 residues. With V trimmed by 3 bases and J by 5 bases, 6 bases remained unmatched. The CDR3 nucleotides read TGCGCCAGCAGCTGGCAGGGGGCGCAGACTGAAGCTTTCTTT. It specifies CASSWQGAQTEAFF.

The V gene is TRBV29-1, the J gene TRBJ1-2; D is unresolved. The V end lost 6 bases, the J end lost 0 bases, and 14 bases lay between the germline ends. Germline V lookup: CDR1 SQVTM, CDR2 ANQGSEA. The CDR3 is 14 amino acids. CDR3 sequence reads: CSVPTQTPNYGYTF. CDR3 nucleotides: TGCAGCGTACCGACGCAAACACCTAACTATGGCTACACCTTC.

V is TRBV3-1 (or the pseudogene TRBV3-2) and J is TRBJ1-1; D is perhaps TRBD1 (5 bases). V dropped 3 bases and J dropped 1 base, with 15 bases sitting between them. The germline V gene has CDR1 LGHDT and CDR2 YNNKEL (reference sequence). This CDR3 has 16 amino acids. The DNA of the CDR3 is TGTGCCAGCAGCCATGTGAAGGGGTTGGGGAACACTGAAGCTTTCTTT. Encoded protein: CASSHVKGLGNTEAFF.

This chain links TRBV19 with TRBJ1-2, with D maybe TRBD1 (5 bases). V gave up 6 bases and J gave up 4 bases, with 18 bases separating them. This CDR3 comprises 15 residues. Looked up from germline, CDR1 is LNHDA and CDR2 is SQIVND (reference sequence). CDR3 in amino acids: CASRTQGARGYGYTF. The CDR3, as DNA: TGTGCCAGTAGGACGCAGGGAGCTAGGGGCTATGGCTACACCTTC.

The chain has TRBV19 and TRBJ1-5; D is unresolved. There are 13 residues in the CDR3. Germline CDR1 reads LNHDA; CDR2 reads SQIVND (reference sequence). V was shortened by 1 base and J by 9 bases, with 10 bases between the two germline ends. The DNA for the CDR3 is TGTGCCAGTAGTATAGCCAGACAAAGGCCCCAGCATTTT. This gives the protein CASSIARQRPQHF.

The V and J genes are TRBV4-2 and TRBJ2-3; 7 nucleotides align to TRBD2. Germline values: CDR1 LGHNA, CDR2 YNFKEQ. The CDR3 has 17 amino acids. V trimming: 0 bases; J trimming: 4 bases; junction bases outside the gene matches: 10. Written as DNA, the CDR3 is TGTGCCAGCAGCCAAGATAGTCCTAGCGGTTTACCAGATACGCAGTATTTT. Protein: CASSQDSPSGLPDTQYF.

This clone has more than one count but fewer than ten. The chain carries TRBV2 and TRBJ1-3, with a possible D match to TRBD1 (6 bases). This CDR3 spans 19 amino acids. Trimming cost V 1 base and J 0 bases, with 19 bases left between them. The V gene's germline CDR1 is SNHLY and CDR2 FYNNEI. CDR3 amino acids: CASSEGQGKGVPSGNTIYF. CDR3 in DNA: TGTGCCAGCAGTGAAGGGCAGGGGAAGGGTGTTCCCTCTGGAAACACCATATATTTT.

This chain links TRBV7-9 with TRBJ2-7; maybe TRBD1 (5 bases). CDR3 length: 13 residues. CDR1 and CDR2 (germline): SEHNR, FQNEAQ (reference sequence). Trimming stripped 5 bases from V and 6 bases from J, with 14 bases between. The CDR3 loop is CASSPSGAREQYF. DNA for the CDR3: TGTGCCAGCAGCCCGAGTGGGGCCCGCGAGCAGTACTTC.

The gene calls are TRBV29-1 and TRBJ1-1; D might be TRBD1 (6 bases). Deletions cut 6 bases from V and 8 bases from J, with 22 bases between. The CDR3 contains 14 residues. CDR1 is SQVTM and CDR2 is ANQGSEA in the germline V gene. The CDR3 region is CSVRAAEGGTEAFF. As DNA, the CDR3 is TGCAGCGTCCGAGCCGCTGAGGGGGGTACCGAAGCTTTCTTT. The whole variable domain, filled in from reference TRBV29-1 and TRBJ1-1, reads SAVISQKPSRDICQRGTSLTIQCQVDSQVTMMFWYRQQPGQSLTLIATANQGSEATYESGFVIDKFPISRPNLTFSTLTVSNMSPEDSSIYLCSVRAAEGGTEAFFGQGTRLTVV.

The chain uses TRBV15 and TRBJ1-5; no firm D call. CDR3 length equals 13 residues. Germline CDR1 and CDR2: LNHNV and YYDKDF (reference sequence). V lost 6 bases, J lost 3 bases, and 9 bases lay in between. This chain's CDR3 is CATRHGLNQPQHF. The CDR3 DNA sequence: TGTGCCACCAGGCACGGCCTCAATCAGCCCCAGCATTTT.

This rearrangement joins TRBV19 to TRBJ1-4; D uncertain. The CDR3 runs to 16 residues. V was clipped by 2 bases and J by 6 bases, with 16 bases between them. The germline CDR1 and CDR2 sequences are LNHDA and SQIVND (reference sequence). The DNA for the CDR3 is TGTGCCAGTAGTATAAGTTCGGGGATTATGGATGAAAAACTGTTTTTT. The encoded protein is CASSISSGIMDEKLFF.

This rearrangement joins TRBV19 to TRBJ1-6; the D gene is possibly TRBD1 (6 bases). The germline gives CDR1 LNHDA, CDR2 SQIVND (reference sequence). V was shortened by 7 bases and J by 0 bases, with 19 bases between the two germline ends. This CDR3 contains 18 residues. In nucleotides, the CDR3 is TGTGCCAGTAAACCCCGGGACACCTCTAGCTCCTATAATTCACCCCTCCACTTT. The encoded protein is CASKPRDTSSSYNSPLHF.

J is TRBJ2-1 and V is TRBV19; 8 bases align to TRBD2. The germline V gene has CDR1 LNHDA and CDR2 SQIVND (reference sequence). This CDR3 is 15 amino acids long. The ends lost 3 bases at V and 8 bases at J; junction bases unmatched: 9. The CDR3 DNA follows: TGTGCCAGTAGTATTTCTAGCGGGCCGAAGGATGAGCAGTTCTTC. Translation: CASSISSGPKDEQFF.

In the case of this clone: The junction does not match germline at one end; this may be a read error. The gene calls are TRBV6-1 and TRBJ2-7; the D gene is possibly TRBD2 (7 bases). CDR1 is MNHNS and CDR2 is SASEGT in the germline V gene. The CDR3 has 15 residues. The DNA of the CDR3 is TGTGCCAGCAGTCAAGCGGGACAAGGCTCCTACGAGCAGTACTTC. Translating it yields CASSQAGQGSYEQYF.

The genes are TRBV7-2 and TRBJ1-5, with D perhaps TRBD1 (6 bases). This CDR3 has 14 residues. Germline lookup yields CDR1 SGHTA and CDR2 FQGNSA. Deletions cut 2 bases from V and 4 bases from J, with 9 bases between. The DNA of the CDR3 is TGTGCCAGCAGCTTAACAGGGTTAAATCAGCCCCAGCATTTT. Translation gives CASSLTGLNQPQHF.

CDR3 amino acids: CASSASGTEAFF. CDR3 coding DNA: TGTGCCAGCAGCGCCTCCGGAACTGAAGCTTTCTTT. This sequence joins TRBV9 and TRBJ1-1; D is undetermined. CDR3 length: 12 residues. The V and J ends lost 3 bases and 5 bases respectively, with 8 bases between them. Germline V gives CDR1 SGDLS, CDR2 YYNGEE.

The V and J genes are TRBV28 and TRBJ1-3; D unresolved. Germline CDR1 reads MDHEN; CDR2 reads SYDVKM. Deletions cut 5 bases from V and 8 bases from J, with 19 bases between. The CDR3 length is 15 residues. DNA for the CDR3: TGTGCCAGCAGTCATGGGGTGCGGGTATCGGACACCATATATTTT. This gives the protein CASSHGVRVSDTIYF.

This clone was seen a single time. V gene TRBV28 combines with J gene TRBJ2-1, with a weak D call TRBD2 (5 bases). V dropped 7 bases and J dropped 7 bases, with 23 bases sitting between them. Germline CDR1 reads MDHEN; CDR2 reads SYDVKM. CDR3 length: 16 amino acids. For the CDR3, the DNA is TGTGCCAGCATACCCCTCACTAGACGGGCTGGGAATGAGCAGTTCTTC. Its protein product is CASIPLTRRAGNEQFF.